What follows describes a single T cell receptor beta chain. These data come from a study of blood T cell repertoires in COVID-19. Overall study: The origin of the acute and convalescent COVID-19 samples was the United States, Italy and Spain.

This table comes from immunoSEQ multiplex PCR, and its TCRdb copy is limited to in-frame clones, with some not included. The sample has approximately 150,000 clones; about 80% are singletons. V lost 5 bases and J 7 bases, leaving 11 bases between the germline ends. This CDR3 spans 13 amino acids. The receptor's source is an older man who had recovered from COVID-19. Sequences were obtained from peripheral blood. This chain connects TRBV12-3 or TRBV12-4 to TRBJ1-4; D is unresolved. The CDR3 nucleotides are TGTGCCAGCAGTCGAGCCTTCGGTGAAAAACTGTTTTTT. It translates to CASSRAFGEKLFF.